This T cell receptor beta chain was recovered during a study of T cells in Graves' hyperthyroidism and ophthalmopathy. CDR1 and CDR2 (germline): SGHVS, FQNEAQ. Trimming removed 1 base from V and 7 bases from J, with 17 bases in between. The CDR3 spans 16 residues. Template material for amplifying TCR beta CDR3 regions consisted of RNA transcripts. The HTBI primer set served for first-round RT-PCR of the TCR CDR3. MiXCR, run by TCRdb on the multiplex PCR reads, gives a single entry per CDR3 protein. The repertoire has roughly 550,000 distinct CDR3 sequences, roughly 15% of them found once; the top ten carry 25% to 35%. This clonotype was found many times.

The sample consisted of blood. This chain uses TRBV7-8 with TRBJ2-1; D gene uncertain. This sequence originates from a woman aged 25 to 45 with Graves' ophthalmopathy. Written as DNA, the CDR3 is TGTGCCAGCAGCTTAGATAGCCGACTCGTCTGGAATGAGCAGTTCTTC. It specifies CASSLDSRLVWNEQFF.